The 13 T cell receptor beta chains reported below all come from one sample, sequenced in a study of shared clonotypes between healthy human individuals (dated by TCRdb to 2018 to 2020). Library preparation was by the immunoSEQ multiplex PCR assay. TCRdb holds this immuneACCESS table with in-frame rearrangements only. Some clones are missing; in checked studies, unresolved V genes explain under half, and the rest has no known cause. This sample comprises around 2,000,000 clones, 85% to 95% of them detected only once. Jointly, the top ten make up approximately 0.13% of the sample. Sequenced material: naive CD4+ T cells sorted from blood. The label giving this sample's cell subset or site can be read as: CD45RA+ positively selected. The receptors here all came from a man younger than 35 in good health.

The chain employs TRBV9 and TRBJ2-1; D may be TRBD2 (6 bases). V lost 0 bases to trimming and J lost 9 bases, with 19 bases between them. Germline V CDR1 and CDR2: SGDLS, YYNGEE. The CDR3 is made up of 16 amino acids. CDR3 sequence (DNA): TGTGCCAGCAGCGTAGCTTATCAGGGACTTCGGGGTGAGCAGTTCTTC. Its translation is CASSVAYQGLRGEQFF. The full variable domain, its missing parts supplied by reference TRBV9 and TRBJ2-1, is DSGVTQTPKHLITATGQRVTLRCSPRSGDLSVYWYQQSLDQGLQFLIQYYNGEERAKGNILERFSAQQFPDLHSELNLSSLELGDSALYFCASSVAYQGLRGEQFFGPGTRLTVL.

V usage is TRBV6-1 and J usage is TRBJ1-6, with 10 bases fitting TRBD1. Germline trimming cut 3 bases from V and 0 bases from J; bases unmatched to any gene: 11. Germline V gene sequence: CDR1 MNHNS, CDR2 SASEGT. The CDR3 runs to 20 residues. CDR3 DNA: TGTGCCAGCAGTGATCCGGGACAGGGGCTAGCGAGCTCCTATAATTCACCCCTCCACTTT. This gives the protein CASSDPGQGLASSYNSPLHF.

This clone was picked up a small number of times. The chain is built from TRBV11-2 and TRBJ1-1; D remains unclear. V dropped 3 bases and J dropped 7 bases, with 6 bases sitting between them. This CDR3 has 11 amino acids. Germline V lookup: CDR1 SGHAT, CDR2 FQNNGV. CDR3 bases: TGTGCCAGCAGCTTCTCTGATGAAGCTTTCTTT. This translates into CASSFSDEAFF.

The chain combines TRBV5-1 with TRBJ2-7; 10 bases are shared with TRBD2. Germline CDR1 SGHRS, CDR2 YFSETQ. The V and J ends lost 5 bases and 0 bases, in that order; junction bases with no gene match: 5. The CDR3 consists of 15 residues. The CDR3 DNA follows: TGCGCCAGCAGTCAACTAGCGGGGAGCTCCTACGAGCAGTACTTC. This gives the protein CASSQLAGSSYEQYF.

The rearrangement links TRBV10-1 to TRBJ1-5; D is unclear. The CDR3 extends over 17 amino acids. The V gene lost 6 bases and the J gene lost 1 base, with 19 bases spanning the gap. CDR1 and CDR2 from the germline V gene are WNHNN and SYGVQD (reference sequence). The CDR3 nucleotides are TGCGCCAGCAGAAATAATATGAATGTATCGAGCAATCAGCCCCAGCATTTT. Amino acid sequence: CASRNNMNVSSNQPQHF.

V gene TRBV5-6 combines with J gene TRBJ2-5, with D tentatively TRBD2 (5 bases). V was clipped by 2 bases and J by 0 bases, with 5 bases between them. This CDR3 is built from 13 residues. The V gene's germline CDR1 is SGHDT and CDR2 YYEEEE. CDR3 sequence: CASSLADQETQYF. The CDR3, as DNA: TGTGCCAGCAGCTTAGCGGACCAAGAGACCCAGTACTTC.

The CDR3, as DNA: TGCGCCAGCAGCTTGGCTTTAGGGCATTACAATGAGCAGTTCTTC. It encodes CASSLALGHYNEQFF. V and J are TRBV5-1 and TRBJ2-1; D gene ambiguous. Germline CDR1 is SGHRS and CDR2 is YFSETQ. Trimming removed 0 bases from V and 4 bases from J, with 11 bases in between. The CDR3 contains 15 residues. The full variable domain, completed using reference TRBV5-1 and TRBJ2-1, is KAGVTQTPRYLIKTRGQQVTLSCSPISGHRSVSWYQQTPGQGLQFLFEYFSETQRNKGNFPGRFSGRQFSNSRSEMNVSTLELGDSALYLCASSLALGHYNEQFFGPGTRLTVL.

The gene calls are TRBV25-1 and TRBJ2-5, with D perhaps matching TRBD1 (5 bases). This CDR3 region has 16 residues. Deletions cut 5 bases from V and 2 bases from J, with 18 bases between. The germline V gene encodes CDR1 MGHDK and CDR2 SYGVNS. Written as DNA, the CDR3 is TGTGCCAGCAGTCCCCAGAGGCAGGGCAATCAAGAGACCCAGTACTTC. This encodes CASSPQRQGNQETQYF.

About this clone: This sample also contains other DNA sequences that code for the same CDR3. The chain couples TRBV19 to TRBJ1-2; D might be TRBD1 (6 bases). From germline, CDR1 is LNHDA and CDR2 SQIVND (reference sequence). This CDR3 has 13 residues. V was clipped by 3 bases and J by 5 bases, with 10 bases between them. CDR3 sequence: CASSIGGAYGYTF. The CDR3 nucleotides are TGTGCCAGTAGTATTGGGGGGGCATATGGCTACACCTTC.

This chain uses TRBV5-4 with TRBJ2-2; 14 bases are a match to TRBD2. V lost 4 bases and J lost 6; bases outside the gene matches: 8. The length of the CDR3 is 17 residues. CDR1 and CDR2 (germline): SGHNT, YYREEE (reference sequence). The CDR3 DNA sequence: TGTGCCAGCAGCACCGGGACTAGCGGGAGCCAGGCCGGGGAGCTGTTTTTT. Protein: CASSTGTSGSQAGELFF.

This chain links TRBV5-1 with TRBJ2-5; 12 bases match TRBD2. CDR1 is SGHRS, CDR2 YFSETQ, per germline. The CDR3 covers 17 residues. J was trimmed by 4 bases and V by 2 bases; bases with no gene match: 9. CDR3 amino acids: CASSLDYLGLAGETQYF. In nucleotides, the CDR3 is TGCGCCAGCAGCTTAGACTACCTGGGACTAGCGGGAGAGACCCAGTACTTC.

This clone was seen just once. The rearrangement links TRBV6-6 to TRBJ2-1; 8 nucleotides agree with TRBD2. From germline, CDR1 is MNHNY and CDR2 SVGAGI (reference sequence). The CDR3 is made up of 13 amino acids. V trimming: 6 bases; J trimming: 7 bases; junction bases outside the gene matches: 5. DNA of the CDR3: TGTGCCAGCAGCTTGACTAGCGCGAATGAGCAGTTCTTC. It translates to CASSLTSANEQFF.

Concerning this clone itself: This CDR3 is also generated by other DNA sequences in the sample. V usage is TRBV7-6 and J usage is TRBJ2-5; maybe TRBD1 (5 bases). The CDR3 has 13 residues. Germline CDR1 is SGHVS and CDR2 is FNYEAQ. The germline V and J ends were trimmed by 1 base and 4 bases, with 7 bases remaining between them. CDR3 bases: TGTGCCAGCAGCTTAGGGCAGGGAGAGACCCAGTACTTC. As protein: CASSLGQGETQYF.